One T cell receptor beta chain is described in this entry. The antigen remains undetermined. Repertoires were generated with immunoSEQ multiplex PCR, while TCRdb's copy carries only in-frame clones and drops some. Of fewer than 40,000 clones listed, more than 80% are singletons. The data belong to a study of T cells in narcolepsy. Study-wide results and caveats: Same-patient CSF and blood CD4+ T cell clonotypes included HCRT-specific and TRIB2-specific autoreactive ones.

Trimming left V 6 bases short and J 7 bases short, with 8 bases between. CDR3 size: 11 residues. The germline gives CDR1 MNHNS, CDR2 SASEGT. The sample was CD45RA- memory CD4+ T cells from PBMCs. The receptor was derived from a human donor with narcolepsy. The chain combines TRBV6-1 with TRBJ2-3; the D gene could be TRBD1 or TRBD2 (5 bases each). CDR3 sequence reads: CASRMGHTQYF. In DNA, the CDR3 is TGTGCCAGCAGGATGGGACATACGCAGTATTTT.